The clone carrying this T cell receptor beta chain is a singleton in its sample. Its specificity is not known. PCR amplification relied on 60 Vbeta primers (plus 13 Jbeta primers). The assay was immunoSEQ multiplex PCR, and TCRdb's table has in-frame clones only and misses some. Counted here are about 190,000 clones, roughly 74% occurring once; the ten biggest clones make up 1.5% to 2%. The data belong to a study of cytomegalovirus exposure and HLA in healthy donors. Study-wide results and limits: 87-base-pair reads could not separate some V segments, including TRBV6-2 and TRBV6-3. Later, TCR association rates were found to vary by HLA locus, highest for DRB1 and lowest for HLA-C. Researchers counted 164 TCR beta chains as cytomegalovirus-associated.

The CDR3 loop spans 13 amino acids. The J segment lost 6 bases and the V segment lost 7 bases, leaving 7 bases of the junction unmatched. Germline assignment: CDR1 SNHLY and CDR2 FYNNEI. Sequenced sample: PBMCs. The TCR was taken from a woman aged 30 to 39 in good health and CMV-seronegative. J is TRBJ1-2 and V is TRBV2, with 8 bases fitting TRBD1. CDR3 sequence reads: CASKFGQGNGYTF. The CDR3 DNA reads TGTGCCAGCAAATTTGGACAGGGTAATGGCTACACCTTC.